This TCR beta chain derives from a study of blood T cell repertoires in COVID-19 (dated by TCRdb to about 2020). Concerning the study at large: The collaborator samples originated in the United States, Italy and Spain and spanned the acute and convalescent phases of COVID-19. The material from the prospective study consisted of cDNA or gDNA derived from T cells, B-cell-depleted T cells, or PBMCs. The dataset comprised deeply sampled blood TCRbeta repertoires from subjects exposed to, actively infected with, or recovered from COVID-19. A freely available public database, intended as a resource for researchers studying the immune response to SARS-CoV-2, is where the repertoires were released. Samples were obtained from the ongoing ImmuneRACE study (first 160 participants) and from 1,200 or so subjects provided by 6 global collaborators. Nearly every sample came with metadata listing a de-identified subject ID, COVID-19 status, age in years and sex. Where available, HLA class I and class II types were taken from metadata supplied by the sample provider and were not determined by assay-based typing.

Each collaborating institution followed its own protocols to collect whole blood in K2EDTA tubes. For TCRbeta analysis, collaborators shipped samples in one of three forms: frozen whole blood, isolated PBMCs, or DNA extracted from either of those sample types. General findings and caveats noted by the study authors: The quantity of clinical and demographic metadata differed by source and by participant and was supplied without curation.

The immunoSEQ Assay, a bias-controlled multiplex PCR, was used to amplify TCRbeta CDR3 regions from genomic DNA. On the authors' methods: Within the assay, amplification of reference gene primers was used to estimate how many nucleated cells each sample contained. To quantify the absolute abundance of each unique TCRbeta CDR3 rearrangement, sequence reads were collapsed and filtered. Productive Simpson clonality was computed per sample as the square root of Simpson's diversity index over productive rearrangements. Sourced from immuneACCESS, this table was stored by TCRdb with only in-frame sequences that have V and J called. A share of the clones is absent; for the studies checked, an unresolved V gene accounts for under half, and the remainder has no known explanation. That table supplies the V and J calls and clone size; D and trimming were determined from the DNA. Recorded for this sample are more than 95,000 clones; 87% of them occurred a single time. About 15% of the sample is held by the ten biggest clonotypes.

As to this clone: No cognate antigen has been identified for it. No base-level quality is on record; no much larger clone is a single base apart.

CDR1 and CDR2, per the germline V gene (reference sequence), are SEHNR and FQNEAQ. The CDR3 runs 13 residues from the cysteine to the phenylalanine. The DNA shown is the 39-base CDR3, in frame from base 1. A distance of 15 bases separates the germline ends of V and J, which lose 8 bases and 10 bases respectively. The sequencing sample was made of peripheral blood. The receptor was isolated from a man aged 50 or older with acute or convalescent COVID-19. The sequence joins TRBV7-9 to TRBJ1-6, with a weak D call of TRBD1 (5 bases match). DNA sequence: TGTGCCAGCGGGTCGGGGGGTGGCTCACCCCTCCACTTT. The encoded protein is CASGSGGGSPLHF.